This T cell receptor beta chain was documented in a study of T cell responses to AZD1222 COVID-19 vaccine. A word on this clone: Its cognate antigen is unknown.

Study results and limitations: The breadth and depth of Spike-specific TCRs increased once two AZD1222 doses had been given.

Some second doses came at about 4 weeks and others at about 12 weeks; these were pooled. The V end lost 6 bases, the J end lost 0 bases, and 15 bases lay between the germline ends. In germline, CDR1 is MNHEY, CDR2 SVGAGI. The CDR3 covers 15 residues. The repertoire was sequenced with immunoSEQ multiplex PCR; TCRdb's copy has only in-frame clones and lacks some. The sample consists of some 99,000 clones, approximately 89% of them appearing once. The starting material was peripheral blood, obtained 28 days after the second AZD1222 dose. The sequence came from an adult who received the AZD1222 COVID-19 vaccine. The V gene is TRBV6-5, the J gene TRBJ2-7, with D maybe TRBD2 (6 bases). The CDR3 reads CASRTQAGSSYEQYF. Written as DNA, the CDR3 is TGTGCCAGCAGGACTCAGGCGGGGAGCTCCTACGAGCAGTACTTC.